Listed here are 27 T cell receptor beta chains from one sample, sequenced in a study of somatic mutations in cytotoxic T cells in rheumatoid arthritis. Clones were read by immunoSEQ multiplex PCR, and TCRdb kept only the in-frame ones, dropping some. Altogether about 4,200 clones are present, approximately 80% being singletons, with the ten largest covering 7%. Sequenced input: CD8+ T cells sorted from blood. These receptors all come from an adult with rheumatoid arthritis.

This chain uses TRBV7-2 with TRBJ1-1; 9 nucleotides align to TRBD1. The CDR3 length is 16 residues. Germline V lookup: CDR1 SGHTA, CDR2 FQGNSA. With 3 bases clipped from V and 0 bases from J, the junction kept 5 bases outside the gene matches. CDR3 sequence: CASSFGTGIMNTEAFF. Written as DNA, the CDR3 is TGTGCCAGCAGCTTCGGGACAGGGATCATGAACACTGAAGCTTTCTTT.

The chain is built from TRBV7-9 and TRBJ2-1, with 11 bases that match TRBD2. CDR3 size: 17 residues. Germline V gene data show CDR1 as SEHNR and CDR2 as FQNEAQ (reference sequence). V was pared by 5 bases and J by 2 bases, with 8 bases of the junction left unmatched. The CDR3 region has the DNA TGTGCCAGCAGCCCCCGACTAGCGGGGAAGCCCTACAATGAGCAGTTCTTC. It codes for CASSPRLAGKPYNEQFF.

A single count supports this clone. V gene TRBV4-1 combines with J gene TRBJ2-5; 11 bases are a match to TRBD2. The CDR3 extends over 15 amino acids. The V and J ends lost 4 bases and 3 bases, in that order; junction bases with no gene match: 4. Germline V gives CDR1 MGHRA, CDR2 YSYEKL. CDR3 DNA sequence: TGCGCCAGCAGCCGAGCACTAGCGGGAGAAGAGACCCAGTACTTC. Translation gives CASSRALAGEETQYF.

The CDR3 DNA sequence: TGTGCCAGCAGTTACTCGCGGGGCAATGAGCAGTTCTTC. This encodes CASSYSRGNEQFF. J is TRBJ2-1 and V is TRBV6-5, with D possibly TRBD2 on 6 matching bases. The CDR3 consists of 13 residues. Germline CDR1 and CDR2: MNHEY and SVGAGI. Trimming left V 0 bases short and J 6 bases short, with 6 bases between.

CDR3 DNA: TGTGCCACCTCGTCCCGGGGGGGGCTCTACGAGCAGTACTTC. Protein sequence: CATSSRGGLYEQYF. This chain joins TRBV27 and TRBJ2-7; 8 positions agree with TRBD2. The germline CDR1 and CDR2 sequences are MNHEY and SMNVEV (reference sequence). The CDR3 spans 14 residues. J was trimmed by 3 bases and V by 10 bases; bases with no gene match: 11.

This sequence joins TRBV13 and TRBJ2-3; D not resolved. CDR1 and CDR2 from the germline V gene are PRHDT and FYEKMQ (reference sequence). V was clipped by 5 bases and J by 2 bases, with 17 bases between them. The CDR3 sequence is 16 residues long. This CDR3 is CASSHPQVFSTDTQYF. The CDR3, as DNA: TGTGCCAGCAGCCACCCCCAGGTATTTTCCACAGATACGCAGTATTTT.

The J gene is TRBJ1-1, the V gene TRBV6-5; tentatively, D is TRBD1 (5 bases). Germline CDR1 and CDR2: MNHEY and SVGAGI. The length of the CDR3 is 13 residues. Deletions cut 4 bases from V and 1 base from J, with 7 bases between. The CDR3 loop reads CASSSGSNTEAFF. DNA for the CDR3: TGTGCCAGCAGTTCAGGGTCGAACACTGAAGCTTTCTTT.

CDR3 in DNA: TGTGCCAGCACTCTCACGGCGGGGAACACTGAAGCTTTCTTT. Protein product: CASTLTAGNTEAFF. The chain employs TRBV27 and TRBJ1-1, with no clear D. The length of the CDR3 is 14 residues. Deletions cut 7 bases from V and 1 base from J, with 13 bases between. CDR1 is MNHEY and CDR2 is SMNVEV in the germline V gene (reference sequence).

CDR3 coding DNA: TGCGCCAGCAGCTTGGACCGTAATACCTACAATGAGCAGTTCTTC. Residues: CASSLDRNTYNEQFF. The gene calls are TRBV4-3 and TRBJ2-1; D gene uncertain. With 5 bases removed from V and 2 bases from J, the gap between germline ends came to 13 bases. Germline V lookup: CDR1 LGHNA, CDR2 YSLEER. This CDR3 is built from 15 residues.

The CDR3 loop reads CASSFVGTEAFF. In nucleotides, the CDR3 is TGTGCCAGCAGTTTCGTGGGGACTGAAGCTTTCTTT. This rearrangement joins TRBV2 to TRBJ1-1, with unresolved D. Germline CDR1 SNHLY, CDR2 FYNNEI. Trimming took off 5 bases at V and 5 bases at J, with 9 bases between the two ends. The CDR3 has 12 amino acids.

The chain carries TRBV6-5 and TRBJ1-3; D might be TRBD1 (5 bases). This CDR3 spans 16 amino acids. Per the germline V gene, CDR1 is MNHEY and CDR2 is SVGAGI. V was clipped by 3 bases and J by 6 bases, with 18 bases between them. CDR3 loop: CASSYPLDRVPNTIYF. The DNA for the CDR3 is TGTGCCAGCAGTTATCCACTCGACAGAGTCCCAAACACCATATATTTT.

The chain couples TRBV7-9 to TRBJ2-3, with D possibly matching TRBD1 (5 bases). Between the trimmed V and J ends, which lost 10 bases and 3 bases, there was a span of 17 bases. The germline V gene encodes CDR1 SEHNR and CDR2 FQNEAQ (reference sequence). The CDR3 loop spans 14 amino acids. For the CDR3, the DNA is TGTGCCACCAGAGGACCAGGGTGGACAGATACGCAGTATTTT. It codes for CATRGPGWTDTQYF.

The table lists this clone with a count of one. Written as DNA, the CDR3 is TGTGCCAGTAGATTGGGGAATCAGCCCCAGCATTTT. Its translation: CASRLGNQPQHF. V and J are TRBV19 and TRBJ1-5; D not resolved. The CDR3 is 12 residues long. V lost 6 bases to trimming and J lost 4 bases, with 7 bases between them. Germline V gene lookup returns CDR1 LNHDA and CDR2 SQIVND (reference sequence).

The V gene is TRBV2, the J gene TRBJ1-1; no reliable D call. The CDR3 runs to 14 residues. The V gene's germline CDR1 is SNHLY and CDR2 FYNNEI. The V gene lost 7 bases and the J gene lost 2 bases, with 14 bases spanning the gap. The CDR3 protein is CASTWRLPNTEAFF. The DNA of the CDR3 is TGTGCCAGCACATGGCGACTGCCTAACACTGAAGCTTTCTTT.

This chain links TRBV6-1 with TRBJ2-7; TRBD2 might be the D (6 bases). From germline, CDR1 is MNHNS and CDR2 SASEGT. The V end was cut by 1 base, the J end by 2 bases, with 6 bases between. This CDR3 spans 13 amino acids. CDR3 amino acids: CASSEGEAYEQYF. DNA for the CDR3: TGTGCCAGCAGTGAAGGGGAGGCCTACGAGCAGTACTTC.

This chain joins TRBV4-1 and TRBJ2-3; D ambiguous. V shed 4 bases and J shed 4 bases, with 12 bases lying between them. The CDR3 covers 14 residues. CDR1 is MGHRA, CDR2 YSYEKL, per germline. In DNA form, the CDR3 reads TGCGCCAGCAGCCCCGCAGTGGCTGCAGATACGCAGTATTTT. This gives the protein CASSPAVAADTQYF.

This chain links TRBV7-2 with TRBJ1-2; weak D call: TRBD1 (5 bases). V lost 4 bases to trimming and J lost 4 bases, with 19 bases between them. Germline V gene lookup returns CDR1 SGHTA and CDR2 FQGNSA. The CDR3 covers 16 residues. CDR3 residues: CASSSLTLTVSYGYTF. The DNA of the CDR3 is TGTGCCAGCAGCTCCCTTACCCTGACAGTGAGCTATGGCTACACCTTC.

The chain carries TRBV5-1 and TRBJ1-4; no reliable D call. This CDR3 spans 15 amino acids. V was pared by 0 bases and J by 0 bases, with 6 bases between. The germline V gene has CDR1 SGHRS and CDR2 YFSETQ. CDR3 in DNA: TGCGCCAGCAGCTTGGAGGCCGCAACTAATGAAAAACTGTTTTTT. Translating it yields CASSLEAATNEKLFF.

This chain links TRBV2 with TRBJ2-7; D is ambiguous. The germline V gene has CDR1 SNHLY and CDR2 FYNNEI. Trimming took off 1 base at V and 4 bases at J, with 8 bases between the two ends. The CDR3 runs 13 residues. CDR3 loop: CASSEGSPYEQYF. In nucleotides, the CDR3 is TGTGCCAGCAGTGAAGGATCGCCGTACGAGCAGTACTTC. Complete variable domain (other parts from reference TRBV2 and TRBJ2-7): EPEVTQTPSHQVTQMGQEVILRCVPISNHLYFYWYRQILGQKVEFLVSFYNNEISEKSEIFDDQFSVERPDGSNFTLKIRSTKLEDSAMYFCASSEGSPYEQYFGPGTRLTVT.

This chain uses TRBV13 with TRBJ1-1; possible D gene TRBD1, 6 bases. CDR1 and CDR2 (germline): PRHDT, FYEKMQ (reference sequence). The CDR3 length is 13 residues. Trimming took 0 bases from V and 14 from J, leaving 16 bases between them. The CDR3 loop is CASSLGGGPRGFF. Here the CDR3 DNA reads TGTGCCAGCAGCTTAGGGGGGGGCCCCCGGGGGTTCTTT.

In DNA form, the CDR3 reads TGTGCCAGCAGCTCCAGGGACTACGAGCAGTACTTC. It encodes CASSSRDYEQYF. The chain carries TRBV5-6 and TRBJ2-7; possible D gene TRBD1, 5 bases. V was trimmed by 3 bases and J by 3 bases, leaving 7 bases between them. Germline CDR1 reads SGHDT; CDR2 reads YYEEEE. CDR3 size: 12 residues.

The chain recombines TRBV25-1 with TRBJ1-2; TRBD1 is a possible D gene (6 bases). V lost 3 bases and J 6 bases, leaving 17 bases between the germline ends. CDR1 MGHDK and CDR2 SYGVNS come from the germline V gene. The CDR3 loop spans 15 amino acids. CDR3 amino acids: CASSDWSGGSDGYTF. The CDR3 DNA follows: TGTGCCAGCAGTGACTGGAGCGGGGGCAGCGATGGCTACACCTTC.

This rearrangement joins TRBV10-3 to TRBJ1-5; 7 nucleotides match TRBD1. Germline trimming cut 0 bases from V and 7 bases from J; bases unmatched to any gene: 3. Germline lookup yields CDR1 ENHRY and CDR2 SYGVKD. The CDR3 is 14 amino acids. CDR3 in amino acids: CAISESIQGQPQHF. The CDR3, as DNA: TGTGCCATCAGTGAGTCGATACAGGGGCAGCCCCAGCATTTT.

This clone appeared a few times. The chain has TRBV29-1 and TRBJ2-7; no reliable D call. Looked up from germline, CDR1 is SQVTM and CDR2 is ANQGSEA. V gave up 4 bases and J gave up 3 bases, with 10 bases separating them. This CDR3 has 12 residues. CDR3 DNA sequence: TGCAGCGTTGTCGGTCTAGACTACGAGCAGTACTTC. As protein: CSVVGLDYEQYF.

This clone was counted a few times. The chain combines TRBV30 with TRBJ2-2; D gene uncertain. CDR3 length equals 14 residues. Germline V gene data show CDR1 as GTSNPN and CDR2 as SVGIG (reference sequence). The ends were cut back, 1 base at V and 3 bases at J, with 9 bases in the middle. The CDR3 spells CAWSGPRDTGELFF. The CDR3 bases are TGTGCCTGGAGTGGTCCCCGGGACACCGGGGAGCTGTTTTTT.

J is TRBJ2-1 and V is TRBV5-1; D not resolved. CDR1 is SGHRS, CDR2 YFSETQ, per germline. The CDR3 consists of 15 residues. V lost 2 bases to trimming and J lost 0 bases, with 9 bases between them. The CDR3 DNA sequence: TGCGCCAGCAGCTTTGAGAGTAGCTCCTACAATGAGCAGTTCTTC. Encoded protein: CASSFESSSYNEQFF. Full variable domain (missing parts from reference TRBV5-1 and TRBJ2-1): KAGVTQTPRYLIKTRGQQVTLSCSPISGHRSVSWYQQTPGQGLQFLFEYFSETQRNKGNFPGRFSGRQFSNSRSEMNVSTLELGDSALYLCASSFESSSYNEQFFGPGTRLTVL.

The V gene is TRBV4-1, the J gene TRBJ1-6, with unresolved D. The V and J ends lost 6 bases and 1 base respectively, with 10 bases between them. Germline CDR1 MGHRA, CDR2 YSYEKL. This CDR3 is 15 amino acids long. The DNA for the CDR3 is TGCGCCAGCAGTCCAGAGGATTCCTATAATTCACCCCTCCACTTT. Translating it yields CASSPEDSYNSPLHF.